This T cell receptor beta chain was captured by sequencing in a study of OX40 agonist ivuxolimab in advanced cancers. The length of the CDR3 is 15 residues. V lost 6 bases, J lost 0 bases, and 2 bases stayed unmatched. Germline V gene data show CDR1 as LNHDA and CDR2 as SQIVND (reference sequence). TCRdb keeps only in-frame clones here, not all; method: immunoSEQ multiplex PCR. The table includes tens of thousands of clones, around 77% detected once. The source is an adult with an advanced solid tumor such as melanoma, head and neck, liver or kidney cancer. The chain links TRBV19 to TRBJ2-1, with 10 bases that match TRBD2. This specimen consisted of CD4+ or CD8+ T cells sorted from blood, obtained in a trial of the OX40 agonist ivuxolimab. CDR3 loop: CASSPSGSSYNEQFF. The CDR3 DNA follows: TGTGCCAGTAGCCCTAGCGGGAGCTCCTACAATGAGCAGTTCTTC.